A single sample gave rise to the 25 T cell receptor beta chains below, sequenced in a study of blood T cells in healthy people across ages. PCR was performed a second time for about 7 to 11 cycles using a sample-barcoded 5' primer and a J-beta primer mix. TCRdb analysed the 5' RACE reads with MiXCR anew, one entry per CDR3 protein. The data hold over 1,500,000 distinct CDR3 sequences, with just under 50% observed a single time. Sequenced sample: blood. The receptor source for this set is a woman in her forties in good health.

The V and J genes are TRBV28 and TRBJ2-6, with D perhaps TRBD1 or TRBD2 (5 bases each). The CDR3 runs to 17 residues. CDR1 is MDHEN, CDR2 SYDVKM, per germline. Trimming took off 7 bases at V and 0 bases at J, with 16 bases between the two ends. This CDR3 reads CASITGTVYSGANVLTF. For the CDR3, the DNA is TGTGCCAGCATAACCGGGACGGTTTACTCTGGGGCCAACGTCCTGACTTTC.

The chain is built from TRBV10-3 and TRBJ2-1; D unresolved. V lost 4 bases and J lost 1, with 11 bases in between. Looked up from germline, CDR1 is ENHRY and CDR2 is SYGVKD. The CDR3 is 15 amino acids. CDR3 in amino acids: CAISGWTRSYNEQFF. CDR3 bases: TGTGCCATCAGTGGATGGACCAGGTCCTACAATGAGCAGTTCTTC.

Concerning this clonotype itself: One junction end disagrees with the germline gene, perhaps due to a read error. V usage is TRBV28 and J usage is TRBJ2-7, with TRBD1 as a possible D gene (5 bases). The CDR3 is made up of 15 amino acids. CDR1 is MDHEN, CDR2 SYDVKM, per germline. This CDR3 reads CASSLQWLGDNEQYF. The CDR3, as DNA: TGCGCCAGCAGTTTACAGTGGTTAGGGGATAACGAGCAGTACTTC.

The V call is TRBV5-1, the J call TRBJ2-6, with D perhaps matching TRBD1 (6 bases). The CDR3 runs to 19 residues. Germline V gene sequence: CDR1 SGHRS, CDR2 YFSETQ. The germline V and J ends were trimmed by 5 bases and 0 bases, with 21 bases remaining between them. CDR3 loop: CASRGRDTLTASGANVLTF. As DNA, the CDR3 is TGCGCCAGCAGGGGCCGGGACACGCTTACTGCCTCTGGGGCCAACGTCCTGACTTTC.

This rearrangement joins TRBV7-2 to TRBJ2-4, with 8 bases aligning to TRBD1. The DNA end is a closer match to TRBJ2-7, so the J assignment may be wrong. Germline V gives CDR1 SGHTA, CDR2 FQGNSA. The CDR3 loop spans 13 amino acids. The CDR3 nucleotides read TGTGCCAGCAGCTGGAACAGGGGGTACGAGCAGTACTTC. Its translation is CASSWNRGYEQYF.

V is TRBV20-1 and J is TRBJ2-7, with D unresolved. The V gene lost 0 bases and the J gene lost 2 bases, with 11 bases spanning the gap. Germline CDR1 DFQATT, CDR2 SNEGSKA (reference sequence). CDR3 size: 14 residues. CDR3 bases: TGCAGTGCTAGAGATTGGCTTCAGCCCTACGAGCAGTACTTC. This sequence encodes CSARDWLQPYEQYF.

This chain joins TRBV4-3 and TRBJ2-3; 8 nucleotides agree with TRBD1. Per germline, CDR1 LGHNA and CDR2 YSLEER. V was clipped by 2 bases and J by 8 bases; unmatched bases: 9. This CDR3 contains 15 residues. CDR3 in amino acids: CASSQLSGGSGTQYF. The CDR3 region has the DNA TGCGCCAGCAGCCAACTGTCAGGGGGCTCCGGTACGCAGTATTTT.

This clonotype was seen a few times. The rearrangement uses TRBV18 and TRBJ1-4; D uncertain. The germline V gene encodes CDR1 KGHSH and CDR2 LQKENI. The CDR3 is made up of 14 amino acids. Between the trimmed V and J ends, which lost 3 bases and 4 bases, there was a span of 9 bases. The CDR3 DNA follows: TGTGCCAGCTCACCCCGGGCGGATAATGAAAAACTGTTTTTT. It translates to CASSPRADNEKLFF.

This clonotype was seen a few times. The chain uses TRBV24-1 and TRBJ2-3, with 10 positions matching TRBD2. V shed 2 bases, J shed 0 bases, and the junction held 4 bases outside the gene matches. The CDR3 totals 17 residues. CDR1 and CDR2 (germline): KGHDR, SFDVKD. The CDR3, as DNA: TGTGCCACCAGTGATTCGACTAGCGGGCGTAGCACAGATACGCAGTATTTT. Translated, it gives CATSDSTSGRSTDTQYF.

The chain recombines TRBV5-1 with TRBJ2-1; D might be TRBD2 (6 bases). The length of the CDR3 is 14 residues. Germline CDR1 and CDR2: SGHRS and YFSETQ. Trimming left V 0 bases short and J 5 bases short, with 9 bases between. The CDR3 reads CASSLAGRHNEQFF. The CDR3 DNA follows: TGCGCCAGCAGCTTGGCGGGGAGGCACAATGAGCAGTTCTTC.

V gene TRBV28 combines with J gene TRBJ2-7; TRBD1 aligns across 7 bases. The CDR3 runs to 15 residues. The V and J ends lost 6 bases and 1 base, in that order; junction bases with no gene match: 9. Germline V gene sequence: CDR1 MDHEN, CDR2 SYDVKM. Here the CDR3 reads CASRGTGVASYEQYF. The CDR3, as DNA: TGTGCCAGCAGGGGAACAGGGGTTGCTTCCTACGAGCAGTACTTC.

This chain connects TRBV7-2 to TRBJ2-7; no clear D. Looked up from germline, CDR1 is SGHTA and CDR2 is FQGNSA. This CDR3 spans 14 amino acids. Deletions cut 5 bases from V and 2 bases from J, with 13 bases between. CDR3 sequence: CASSAATPAYEQYF. Written as DNA, the CDR3 is TGTGCCAGCAGCGCGGCAACTCCGGCCTACGAGCAGTACTTC.

The table lists this clonotype with a count of one. The chain is built from TRBV28 and TRBJ2-5, with a weak D call TRBD1 (5 bases). The CDR3 has 15 amino acids. Germline CDR1 is MDHEN and CDR2 is SYDVKM. Trimming stripped 4 bases from V and 0 bases from J, with 12 bases between. The CDR3 loop is CASSYASTDQETQYF. As DNA, the CDR3 is TGTGCCAGCAGTTACGCTTCGACAGACCAAGAGACCCAGTACTTC.

This chain joins TRBV7-2 and TRBJ2-1; no firm D call. The ends were cut back, 3 bases at V and 12 bases at J, with 12 bases in the middle. This CDR3 is 12 amino acids long. Per germline, CDR1 SGHTA and CDR2 FQGNSA. The CDR3, as DNA: TGTGCCAGCAGCTTCCTCTTCAGTGGGCAGTTCTTC. Its translation: CASSFLFSGQFF. Supplemented by reference TRBV7-2 and TRBJ2-1, the full variable domain reads GAGVSQSPSNKVTEKGKDVELRCDPISGHTALYWYRQSLGQGLEFLIYFQGNSAPDKSGLPSDRFSAERTGGSVSTLTIQRTQQEDSAVYLCASSFLFSGQFFGPGTRLTVL.

Remarks on this clonotype: The junction does not match germline at one end; this may be a read error. The chain is built from TRBV28 and TRBJ2-1, with 8 bases fitting TRBD2. The CDR3 is made up of 16 amino acids. CDR1 and CDR2 from the germline V gene are MDHEN and SYDVKM. CDR3 protein: CASSSWVAGSYNKQFF. CDR3 in DNA: TGTGCCAGCAGCTCGTGGGTAGCGGGGTCCTACAATAAGCAGTTCTTC.

This sequence joins TRBV2 and TRBJ2-1, with no clear D. The CDR3 runs 12 residues. Germline V gene sequence: CDR1 SNHLY, CDR2 FYNNEI. V shed 4 bases and J shed 6 bases, with 7 bases lying between them. The DNA of the CDR3 is TGTGCCAGCAGTGTTCGGGCCAATGAGCAGTTCTTC. Translated, it gives CASSVRANEQFF.

A remark on this clonotype: Mismatch with germline at one junction end may stem from a read error. The V call is TRBV4-2, the J call TRBJ2-5; TRBD2 matches at 9 bases. Germline CDR1 LGHNA, CDR2 YNFKEQ. The CDR3 runs to 16 residues. This CDR3 is CASGQDRIAGEETQYF. In DNA, the CDR3 is TGTGCCAGCGGCCAAGATCGGATAGCGGGGGAAGAGACCCAGTACTTC.

The V gene is TRBV20-1, the J gene TRBJ2-1, with 10 bases lining up with TRBD1. CDR1 is DFQATT and CDR2 is SNEGSKA in the germline V gene (reference sequence). After removal of 4 bases from V and 7 bases from J, the junction contained 7 bases not matched to a gene. The CDR3 totals 14 residues. In DNA form, the CDR3 reads TGCAGTGCTACCCGGGACAGGGGTTGGAATGAGCAGTTCTTC. As protein: CSATRDRGWNEQFF.

The chain has TRBV6-2 or TRBV6-3 and TRBJ2-3; D gene ambiguous. Trimming cost V 7 bases and J 6 bases, with 8 bases left between them. The CDR3 is 11 amino acids. CDR1 and CDR2 (germline): MNHEY, SVGEGT. The CDR3 sequence: CASTNGDTQYF. The CDR3 DNA follows: TGTGCCAGCACGAACGGGGATACGCAGTATTTT.

This clonotype has just a few counts. V and J are TRBV7-2 and TRBJ2-3, with D unresolved. V shed 3 bases and J shed 4 bases, with 11 bases lying between them. From germline, CDR1 is SGHTA and CDR2 FQGNSA. The CDR3 length is 14 residues. The CDR3, as DNA: TGTGCCAGCAGCTTCCGACAAGGCTCAGATACGCAGTATTTT. Its translation is CASSFRQGSDTQYF.

The V and J genes are TRBV20-1 and TRBJ1-1; D unclear. V lost 2 bases and J lost 5, with 15 bases in between. CDR1 is DFQATT, CDR2 SNEGSKA, per germline (reference sequence). This CDR3 region has 14 residues. The CDR3 here is CSARILRAVTEAFF. The CDR3 nucleotides are TGCAGTGCTAGAATTTTGCGGGCGGTGACTGAAGCTTTCTTT.

The genes are TRBV6-5 and TRBJ2-5; 12 bases align to TRBD2. Germline V CDR1 and CDR2: MNHEY, SVGAGI. The CDR3 covers 17 residues. V lost 4 bases, J lost 7 bases, and 13 bases stayed unmatched. This CDR3 is CASSFSGLAGTQWTQYF. The DNA for the CDR3 is TGTGCCAGCAGTTTTTCCGGACTAGCGGGGACTCAATGGACCCAGTACTTC.

This clonotype was picked up a small number of times. J is TRBJ2-5 and V is TRBV5-1, with D unclear. Germline values: CDR1 SGHRS, CDR2 YFSETQ. CDR3 size: 15 residues. V was pared by 4 bases and J by 2 bases, with 15 bases between. The CDR3 nucleotides are TGCGCCAGCAGCCGTTATTTTCAGCTTCAAGAGACCCAGTACTTC. Amino acid sequence: CASSRYFQLQETQYF.

This sequence joins TRBV7-9 and TRBJ1-6; 8 bases are shared with TRBD1. The CDR3 contains 15 residues. The ends lost 0 bases at V and 5 bases at J; junction bases unmatched: 0. Germline CDR1 reads SEHNR; CDR2 reads FQNEAQ (reference sequence). The CDR3 DNA reads TGTGCCAGCAGCTTAGCGACAGGGGATAATTCACCCCTCCACTTT. This translates into CASSLATGDNSPLHF.

The CDR3 DNA sequence: TGTGCCAGCTCCTCTAGCGGGTCAGTCGATGAGCAGTACTTC. Translated: CASSSSGSVDEQYF. The J gene is TRBJ2-5, the V gene TRBV25-1, with 8 bases lining up with TRBD2. This CDR3 is 14 amino acids long. The germline V gene has CDR1 MGHDK and CDR2 SYGVNS. With V trimmed by 8 bases and J by 11 bases, 16 bases remained unmatched.